This TCR beta chain appears in the sequencing data of a study of cytotoxic CD8 clonotypes in ibrutinib-treated CLL. Overall study: The samples contained under 300,000 productive templates on average. They also contained an average of about 94,000 productive rearrangements.

Using immunoSEQ multiplex PCR, the repertoire was profiled, and TCRdb retains in-frame clones only, with some absent. Counted here are about 200,000 clones, just under 80% occurring once; the ten biggest clones make up about an eighth. Findings of the study overall: Rare overall, public clonotypes shrank or held steady under therapy. Clonality showed a rise at ibrutinib response that reversed toward baseline at progression.

Of note for this clone: What it binds is not known. This same CDR3 is encoded by further DNA sequences in the sample.

Trimming removed 7 bases at V and 5 bases at J, with 6 bases between. The CDR3 is 10 amino acids. Germline assignment: CDR1 SGHRS and CDR2 YFSETQ. The chain links TRBV5-1 to TRBJ2-5; possibly TRBD1 for D (5 bases). Sequenced material: PBMCs, taken after 12 months of ibrutinib treatment. The clonotype comes from a human donor with chronic lymphocytic leukemia. Written as DNA, the CDR3 is TGCGCCAGCGCAGGGGAGACCCAGTACTTC. Encoded protein: CASAGETQYF.